This T cell receptor (beta chain) was recorded in a study of post-analysis software for immune sequencing data. Study results and caveats: Patients carried several TRBV segments more frequently than controls did, and TRBV5-6, TRBV5-1 and TRBV20-1 were among them.

The CDR3 sequence is 15 residues long. The V end was cut by 6 bases, the J end by 10 bases, with 25 bases between. CDR1 and CDR2 (germline): SGHVS, FNYEAQ. Unique molecular identifiers were built into the TCR beta cDNA libraries. A single record per CDR3 protein comes from TCRdb applying MiXCR to the PCR reads. The repertoire consists of 820,000 or so distinct CDR3 sequences, with approximately 57% occurring once and the leading ten covering 4.6%. Of note for this clonotype: What it binds is not known.

This receptor was taken from a girl between 10 and 17 years old with multiple sclerosis. The rearrangement uses TRBV7-6 and TRBJ2-7; D might be TRBD2 (5 bases). Sequences were obtained from blood. The CDR3 reads CASSPPYGLEESQYF. CDR3 DNA sequence: TGTGCCAGCAGTCCCCCGTATGGACTGGAGGAGTCCCAGTACTTC.